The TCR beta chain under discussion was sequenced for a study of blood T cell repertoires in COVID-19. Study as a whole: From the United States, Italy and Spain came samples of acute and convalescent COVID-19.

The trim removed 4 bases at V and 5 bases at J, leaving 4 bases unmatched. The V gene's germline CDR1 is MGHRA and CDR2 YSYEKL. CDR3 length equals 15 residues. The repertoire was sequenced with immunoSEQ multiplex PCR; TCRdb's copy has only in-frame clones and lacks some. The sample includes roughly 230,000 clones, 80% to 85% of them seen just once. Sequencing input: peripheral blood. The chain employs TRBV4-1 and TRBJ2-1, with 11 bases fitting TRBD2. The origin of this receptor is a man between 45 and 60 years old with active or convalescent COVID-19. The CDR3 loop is CASSRLAGSNNEQFF. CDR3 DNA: TGCGCCAGCAGCCGACTAGCGGGGTCCAACAATGAGCAGTTCTTC.